The next 18 T cell receptor beta chains were all read from a single sample in a study of tumor-infiltrating lymphocytes in primary liver carcinoma. Co-extracting RNA and DNA was done with 20-30 mg of unsorted bulk tissue as input. Reverse transcription of around 500 ng total RNA with a constant-region primer produced TCR beta cDNA. Modified slightly, ARM-PCR produced TCR beta libraries over three nested multiplex PCR rounds. The first two PCR rounds used TRBV1-TRBV30 forward primers with a C-beta reverse primer, about 10 cycles each. TCRdb recomputed calls from the multiplex PCR reads with MiXCR, one row per CDR3 protein. The sample records roughly 120,000 distinct CDR3 sequences, approximately 70% being singletons. Sequenced material: liver tumor tissue from sampling region 1. Subset denoted: tumor region T1, superior pole. These receptors all stem from an older woman with primary liver carcinoma and hepatitis B virus infection.

Only a few counts were recorded for this clonotype. This sequence joins TRBV5-6 and TRBJ2-3; D is ambiguous. In germline, CDR1 is SGHDT, CDR2 YYEEEE. CDR3 size: 14 residues. Deletions cut 4 bases from V and 3 bases from J, with 12 bases between. The CDR3 DNA reads as TGTGCCAGCAGCGCGACTCTCCCGACAGATACGCAGTATTTT. Protein: CASSATLPTDTQYF.

The table lists this clonotype with a few counts. CDR3 in DNA: TGTGCCAGCAGTTCCCCGGGCGCGGGAGAATACGAGCAGTACTTC. Encoded protein: CASSSPGAGEYEQYF. This chain uses TRBV28 with TRBJ2-7; the match to TRBD2 covers 7 bases. This CDR3 region has 15 residues. Germline assignment: CDR1 MDHEN and CDR2 SYDVKM. With 4 bases clipped from V and 4 bases from J, the junction kept 10 bases outside the gene matches.

Details on this clonotype: One end of the junction is discordant with germline, which a read error may explain. V usage is TRBV11-3 and J usage is TRBJ2-3; TRBD2 agrees at 8 bases. CDR1 is SGHNT, CDR2 YENEEA, per germline. The CDR3 consists of 14 residues. CDR3 protein: CASNFRTSIDMQYF. The CDR3 DNA reads TGTGCCAGCAACTTCAGGACTAGCATAGATATGCAGTATTTT.

This clonotype was detected many times. The rearrangement joins TRBV29-1 to TRBJ2-5, with unresolved D. V lost 3 bases, J lost 2 bases, and 7 bases lay in between. This CDR3 spans 12 amino acids. CDR1 is SQVTM, CDR2 ANQGSEA, per germline. This CDR3 reads CSVDRGQETQYF. DNA for the CDR3: TGCAGCGTTGACCGAGGACAAGAGACCCAGTACTTC. Full variable domain (remainder filled in from reference TRBV29-1 and TRBJ2-5): SAVISQKPSRDICQRGTSLTIQCQVDSQVTMMFWYRQQPGQSLTLIATANQGSEATYESGFVIDKFPISRPNLTFSTLTVSNMSPEDSSIYLCSVDRGQETQYFGPGTRLLVL.

The sample holds one count of this clonotype. The chain carries TRBV12-3 or TRBV12-4 and TRBJ2-6; D is unresolved. Trimming pared 8 bases from V and 0 bases from J, leaving 11 bases between. The CDR3 is 15 residues long. The CDR3 spells CASLSYPSGANVLTF. The CDR3 DNA reads as TGTGCCAGCCTCTCGTATCCCTCTGGGGCCAACGTCCTGACTTTC.

This clonotype was seen more than once but under ten times. V gene TRBV30 combines with J gene TRBJ1-5; TRBD1 might be the D (5 bases). V shed 1 base and J shed 4 bases, with 8 bases lying between them. CDR3 length: 13 residues. Germline CDR1 and CDR2: GTSNPN and SVGIG (reference sequence). The DNA of the CDR3 is TGTGCCTGGAGTGAACAGGCTAATCAGCCCCAGCATTTT. It translates to CAWSEQANQPQHF.

There are many counts of this clonotype. This chain links TRBV6-1 with TRBJ2-1, with TRBD2 identical over 11 bases. Losses at the gene ends were 4 bases for V and 9 bases for J; bases not matched to a gene: 5. The germline gives CDR1 MNHNS, CDR2 SASEGT. CDR3 length: 14 residues. The CDR3 sequence is CASSVAGGPSEQFF. CDR3 DNA: TGTGCCAGCAGTGTAGCGGGAGGGCCTAGTGAGCAGTTCTTC.

The chain has TRBV28 and TRBJ2-1, with a possible D match to TRBD2 (6 bases). V was cut by 5 bases and J by 3 bases, with 17 bases left in between. The CDR3 sequence is 16 residues long. CDR1 is MDHEN and CDR2 is SYDVKM in the germline V gene. CDR3 coding DNA: TGTGCCAGCAGTGTAGATACTAGCCTCCGCTACAATGAGCAGTTCTTC. Protein: CASSVDTSLRYNEQFF. Variable domain in full (rest from reference TRBV28 and TRBJ2-1): DVKVTQSSRYLVKRTGEKVFLECVQDMDHENMFWYRQDPGLGLRLIYFSYDVKMKEKGDIPEGYSVSREKKERFSLILESASTNQTSMYLCASSVDTSLRYNEQFFGPGTRLTVL.

Points on this clonotype: A junction boundary mismatches the germline segment, possibly from a read error. The chain carries TRBV11-2 and TRBJ2-3; possibly TRBD2 for D (6 bases). This CDR3 comprises 14 residues. The germline gives CDR1 SGHAT, CDR2 FQNNGV. CDR3 region: CANSPGLPTGTLYF. CDR3 nucleotides: TGTGCCAACAGCCCCGGACTACCCACAGGTACGCTGTATTTT. Combining the CDR3 with reference TRBV11-2 and TRBJ2-3 gives the whole variable domain EAGVAQSPRYKIIEKRQSVAFWCNPISGHATLYWYQQILGQGPKLLIQFQNNGVVDDSQLPKDRFSAERLKGVDSTLKIQPAKLEDSAVYLCANSPGLPTGTLYFGPGTRLTVL.

Remarks on this clonotype: A read error is likely, as this CDR3 ends without the conserved phenylalanine or tryptophan. The V call is TRBV28, the J call TRBJ1-1; no firm D call. This CDR3 region has 11 residues. The germline CDR1 and CDR2 sequences are MDHEN and SYDVKM. Trimming removed 6 bases from V and 5 bases from J, with 7 bases in between. The CDR3 reads CASRLETEAFL. CDR3 in DNA: TGTGCCAGCAGACTCGAAACTGAAGCTTTCCTT.

Notes on this clonotype: A much larger clone lies a single base off, so this may be a read error. Because the CDR3 is missing its conserved closing phenylalanine or tryptophan, this is likely a read error. The V gene is TRBV5-1, the J gene TRBJ2-1; the match to TRBD1 covers 7 bases. The length of the CDR3 is 12 residues. The junction had 7 bases not matched to a gene; V was cut back by 7 bases and J by 9 bases. Germline assignment: CDR1 SGHRS and CDR2 YFSETQ. The CDR3 here is CASQDRVGEQFL. In nucleotides, the CDR3 is TGCGCCAGCCAAGACAGGGTTGGTGAGCAGTTCTTG.

In the case of this clonotype: Being one base from a much bigger clone, this may be a read error. V and J are TRBV6-1 and TRBJ2-2; 14 bases agree with TRBD2. CDR1 MNHNS and CDR2 SASEGT come from the germline V gene. This CDR3 comprises 16 residues. The CDR3 here is CASSRTSGRNTGKLFF. In DNA, the CDR3 is TGTGCCAGCAGTCGGACTAGCGGGAGGAACACCGGGAAGCTGTTTTTT.

This clonotype has a count of ten or more. The chain joins TRBV12-3 or TRBV12-4 to TRBJ2-7; D may be TRBD1 (5 bases). CDR3 size: 13 residues. Trimming stripped 7 bases from V and 4 bases from J, with 14 bases between. CDR3 region: CASTQGLQYEQYF. The DNA of the CDR3 is TGTGCCAGCACCCAGGGCCTACAGTACGAGCAGTACTTC.

As regards this clonotype: Compared with germline, one end of the junction differs, possibly owing to a read error. The chain combines TRBV6-6 with TRBJ2-3; unclear D gene. Germline V gene sequence: CDR1 MNHNY, CDR2 SVGAGI (reference sequence). CDR3 length: 13 residues. The CDR3 reads CAGSTIMGDTQYF. The CDR3 DNA follows: TGTGCCGGCAGTACAATTATGGGAGATACGCAGTATTTT.

This clonotype was seen many times. The J gene is TRBJ1-5, the V gene TRBV4-2; 8 bases are shared with TRBD1. CDR3 length: 16 residues. Germline CDR1 and CDR2: LGHNA and YNFKEQ. V gave up 4 bases and J gave up 1 base; unmatched junction bases: 6. CDR3 DNA: TGTGCCAGCAGCCCTGTGCAGGGGGCAAGCAATCAGCCCCAGCATTTT. This codes for CASSPVQGASNQPQHF.

This clonotype was seen many times. This chain connects TRBV5-5 to TRBJ2-5, with D possibly being TRBD1 or TRBD2 (5 bases each). The V gene's germline CDR1 is SGHKS and CDR2 YYEKEE (reference sequence). Trimming took off 0 bases at V and 4 bases at J, with 13 bases between the two ends. There are 15 residues in the CDR3. The CDR3 coding sequence is TGTGCCAGCAGCTTGGGGGCTACGGGGCGAGAGACCCAGTACTTC. As protein: CASSLGATGRETQYF.

About this clonotype: Being one base from a much bigger clone, this may be a read error. V usage is TRBV6-2 or TRBV6-3 and J usage is TRBJ2-3, with a possible D match to TRBD2 (5 bases). Germline-derived CDR1 and CDR2 are MNHEY and SVGEGT. This CDR3 is 16 amino acids long. Deletions cut 4 bases from V and 6 bases from J, with 20 bases between. The CDR3 nucleotides read TGTGCCAGCAGTTGCTCGACTACTGGGGTTCGGGATACGCAGTATTTT. It codes for CASSCSTTGVRDTQYF.

Of note for this clonotype: A much larger clone differs by one base, so this may be a read error. The chain combines TRBV5-6 with TRBJ2-1; TRBD2 matches 7 bases. The CDR3 runs 16 residues. CDR1 is SGHDT and CDR2 is YYEEEE in the germline V gene. V was pared by 1 base and J by 7 bases, with 11 bases of the junction left unmatched. The CDR3 bases are TGTGCCAGCAGCTTGCGTCTACTAGCGAGGGCGAATGAGCAGTTCTTC. Translation: CASSLRLLARANEQFF.